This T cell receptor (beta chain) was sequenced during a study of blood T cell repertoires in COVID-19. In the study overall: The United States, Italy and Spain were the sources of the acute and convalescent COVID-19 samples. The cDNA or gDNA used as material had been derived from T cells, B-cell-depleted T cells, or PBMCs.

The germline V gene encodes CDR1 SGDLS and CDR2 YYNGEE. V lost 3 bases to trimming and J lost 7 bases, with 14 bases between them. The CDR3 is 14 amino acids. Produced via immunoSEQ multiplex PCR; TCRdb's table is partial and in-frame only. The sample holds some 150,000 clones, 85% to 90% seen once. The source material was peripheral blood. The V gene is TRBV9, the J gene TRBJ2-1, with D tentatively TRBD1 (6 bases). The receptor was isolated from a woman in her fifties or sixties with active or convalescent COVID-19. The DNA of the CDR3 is TGTGCCAGCAGCGGCACAGGGACCTGGAATGAGCAGTTCTTC. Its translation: CASSGTGTWNEQFF.